This T cell receptor beta chain originates from a study of OX40 agonist ivuxolimab in advanced cancers. Study background: Head and neck, renal cell, melanoma or hepatocellular carcinoma were the cancers that dose-escalation patients had.

The table lists this clone with a few counts. Antigen specificity is unknown. Samples of blood were obtained at baseline, on cycle 4 day 1, and on cycle 7 day 1. Germline V gene lookup returns CDR1 SNHLY and CDR2 FYNNEI. This CDR3 region has 14 residues. V lost 7 bases and J lost 1, with 12 bases in between. Study conclusions and caveats: Among patients with partial responses at 0.1-3.0 mg/kg, clonal expansion was among the lowest. CD4+ T cells averaged fewer expanded clones than CD8+ T cells.

Some clones are missing from TCRdb's copy, which holds only in-frame ones; the method was immunoSEQ multiplex PCR. The table includes fewer than 80,000 clones, 77% detected once. This TCR came from an adult with an advanced solid tumor such as melanoma, head and neck, liver or kidney cancer. Specimen: CD4+ or CD8+ T cells sorted from blood, collected in a trial of the OX40 agonist ivuxolimab. This chain connects TRBV2 to TRBJ2-3; TRBD2 is a possible D gene (6 bases). DNA for the CDR3: TGTGCCAGCAAAGAGCGGGCAGGCACAGATACGCAGTATTTT. As protein: CASKERAGTDTQYF.